This TCR beta chain was captured by sequencing in a study of technical replicates of blood from a few donors. Germline V gene lookup returns CDR1 SGHRS and CDR2 YFSETQ. Trimming at V came to 1 base and at J to 5 bases, leaving 4 bases not matched to a gene. This CDR3 is 15 amino acids long. Repertoires were generated with immunoSEQ multiplex PCR, while TCRdb's copy carries only in-frame clones and drops some. The sample has around 100,000 clones, 96% seen once; the top ten hold about 0.35%. Material for sequencing was T cells isolated from PBMCs. This TCR came from a human donor in good health. This chain connects TRBV5-1 to TRBJ2-2; 8 bases map to TRBD1. DNA for the CDR3: TGCGCCAGCAGCTTGCTACAGGGGGGAACCGGGGAGCTGTTTTTT. Residues: CASSLLQGGTGELFF.